The rows below give T cell receptor beta chains drawn from one sample of a study of blood T cells in healthy people across ages. MiXCR was run by TCRdb on the 5' RACE reads, yielding one entry per CDR3 protein. The sample yields over 1,500,000 distinct CDR3 sequences, roughly 52% seen once. The sample taken for sequencing was blood. The receptors come from a woman aged 35 to 49 in good health. The CDR3 runs from the conserved cysteine through the conserved F or W. D genes are given only for firm matches. Size is omitted from some rows. Given values are once, few, many or a class for expanded clones.

>10|.|TRBV20-1|.|TRBJ2-1
TGCAGGGCTCTGACGGGAGAGCAGTTCTTC
CRALTGEQFF
>11|.|TRBV20-1|.|TRBJ2-5
TGCAGTGCAACCGGTGGGAAGACCCAGTACTTC
CSATGGKTQYF
>15|TRBD1|TRBV6-2/TRBV6-3|.|TRBJ2-5
TGTGCCAGCAGACCTGCCGGGACAGGGGGAAATGAGCAGTACTTC
CASRPAGTGGNEQYF
>14|.|TRBV4-1|.|TRBJ1-4
TGCGCCAGCAGCCAAGCCCAGGGGTGGGAAAAACTGTTTTTT
CASSQAQGWEKLFF
>14|TRBD2|TRBV7-9|few|TRBJ2-5
TGTGCCAGCAGCCACGGGGGGTACCAAGAGACCCAGTACTTC
CASSHGGYQETQYF
>18|TRBD2|TRBV4-3|.|TRBJ2-1
TGCGCCAGCAGCCAAGATCCACTAGCGGGGAGCTCCTACAATGAGCAGTTCTTC
CASSQDPLAGSSYNEQFF
>15|.|TRBV5-1|few|TRBJ2-3
TGCGCCAGCCGAGGAGGGGCGCGAGACACAGATACGCAGTATTTT
CASRGGARDTDTQYF
>15|TRBD1|TRBV12-3/TRBV12-4|.|TRBJ1-5
TGTGCCAGCAGTCGCATGACAGGGGGGCACCAGCCCCAGCATTTT
CASSRMTGGHQPQHF
>14|.|TRBV7-3|.|TRBJ2-1
TGTGCCAGCAGCTTAATAGGGCTGGGCAATGAGCAGTTCTTC
CASSLIGLGNEQFF
>11|.|TRBV12-3/TRBV12-4|.|TRBJ1-5
TGTGCCAGCAGTGGGACCGGTCCCCAGCATTTT
CASSGTGPQHF